The 9 T cell receptor beta chains in this list originate from one sample, sequenced in a study of CD8+CD57+ T cells in acquired aplastic anemia. According to the study, genomic DNA was the template for TCR beta VDJ and CDR3 profiling. TCRdb reprocessed the reads via MiXCR and lists one record per CDR3 protein. The sample shows 110,000 or so distinct CDR3 sequences, about 50% of them seen only once. Patients picked for sequencing had shown CD8+CD57+ cell expansion detected by flow cytometry. The sequenced material came from sorted CD4+, CD8+, or CD8+CD57+ T cells (not recorded which) from PBMCs. Receptor source: a human donor with aplastic anemia.

V is TRBV4-1 and J is TRBJ2-1; TRBD2 agrees at 9 bases. CDR1 and CDR2 (germline): MGHRA, YSYEKL. The CDR3 covers 13 residues. After removal of 1 base from V and 8 bases from J, the junction contained 0 bases not matched to a gene. The CDR3 DNA sequence: TGCGCCAGCAGCCAAGGACTAGCGGATGAGCAGTTCTTC. Amino acid sequence: CASSQGLADEQFF.

The chain links TRBV19 to TRBJ2-7; D possibly uses TRBD1 or TRBD2 (5 bases each). Looked up from germline, CDR1 is LNHDA and CDR2 is SQIVND (reference sequence). Trimming stripped 6 bases from V and 5 bases from J, with 14 bases between. There are 13 residues in the CDR3. CDR3 amino acids: CASSRVWRDEQYF. As DNA, the CDR3 is TGTGCCAGTAGCAGGGTTTGGCGGGACGAGCAGTACTTC.

This clonotype came up many times. The genes are TRBV19 and TRBJ1-2; D remains unclear. The CDR3 spans 13 residues. Trimming removed 6 bases from V and 6 bases from J, with 14 bases in between. CDR1 LNHDA and CDR2 SQIVND come from the germline V gene (reference sequence). The DNA of the CDR3 is TGTGCCAGTAGGCAGAGACGGAGAGATGGCTACACCTTC. It translates to CASRQRRRDGYTF.

The V and J genes are TRBV10-3 and TRBJ2-7; TRBD2 is a possible D gene (6 bases). The CDR3 sequence is 14 residues long. Germline lookup yields CDR1 ENHRY and CDR2 SYGVKD. Trimming removed 5 bases from V and 0 bases from J, with 11 bases in between. The CDR3 here is CAISSPGGSYEQYF. Here the CDR3 DNA reads TGTGCCATCAGTTCCCCCGGGGGCTCCTACGAGCAGTACTTC.

This clonotype has just one count. The chain uses TRBV20-1 and TRBJ1-6; D is unclear. The CDR3 length is 16 residues. The germline gives CDR1 DFQATT, CDR2 SNEGSKA (reference sequence). V dropped 3 bases and J dropped 10 bases, with 22 bases sitting between them. CDR3 nucleotides: TGCAGTGCTAGTCTCGGGGTTGCCTTGCTCGGATCACCCCTCCACTTT. It encodes CSASLGVALLGSPLHF.

The rearrangement links TRBV9 to TRBJ2-3; TRBD2 is a possible D gene (6 bases). V was shortened by 4 bases and J by 0 bases, with 12 bases between the two germline ends. In germline, CDR1 is SGDLS, CDR2 YYNGEE. This CDR3 spans 15 amino acids. The CDR3 bases are TGTGCCAGCAGCTCAGCCGGGACTAGCACAGATACGCAGTATTTT. Its protein is CASSSAGTSTDTQYF.

This clonotype was detected a few times. The J gene is TRBJ2-5, the V gene TRBV19, with no clear D. Trimming took 3 bases from V and 1 from J, leaving 9 bases between them. CDR3 size: 14 residues. Germline V CDR1 and CDR2: LNHDA, SQIVND (reference sequence). The CDR3 loop reads CASSMRRTQETQYF. In nucleotides, the CDR3 is TGTGCCAGTAGTATGCGCAGAACCCAAGAGACCCAGTACTTC.

This rearrangement joins TRBV24-1 to TRBJ1-1, with a possible D match to TRBD1 (6 bases). CDR3 length equals 16 residues. V was shortened by 4 bases and J by 0 bases, with 14 bases between the two germline ends. Germline values: CDR1 KGHDR, CDR2 SFDVKD. The CDR3 region is CATSEGGRGLNTEAFF. The CDR3 DNA reads as TGTGCCACCAGTGAAGGTGGCAGGGGATTGAACACTGAAGCTTTCTTT.

This chain links TRBV4-3 with TRBJ1-1; TRBD1 is a possible D gene (6 bases). The CDR3 totals 15 residues. Germline CDR1 reads LGHNA; CDR2 reads YSLEER. The V end lost 0 bases, the J end lost 1 base, and 9 bases lay between the germline ends. CDR3 residues: CASSQDWTANTEAFF. CDR3 sequence (DNA): TGCGCCAGCAGCCAAGACTGGACAGCGAACACTGAAGCTTTCTTT.